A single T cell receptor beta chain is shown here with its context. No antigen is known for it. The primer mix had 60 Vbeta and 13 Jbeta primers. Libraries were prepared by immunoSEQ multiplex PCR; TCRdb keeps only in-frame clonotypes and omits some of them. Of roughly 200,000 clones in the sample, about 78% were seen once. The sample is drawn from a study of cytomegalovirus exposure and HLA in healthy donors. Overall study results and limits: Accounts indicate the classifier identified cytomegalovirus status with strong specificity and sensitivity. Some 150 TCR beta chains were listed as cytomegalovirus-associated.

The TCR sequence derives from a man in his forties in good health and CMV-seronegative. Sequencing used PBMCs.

The CDR3, as DNA: TGTGCCAGCAGCGTTGATCCAGTCTCCCAGCCCCAGCATTTT. Protein: CASSVDPVSQPQHF. This chain links TRBV9 with TRBJ1-5; D ambiguous. Germline V gene data show CDR1 as SGDLS and CDR2 as YYNGEE. The ends were cut back, 2 bases at V and 7 bases at J, with 13 bases in the middle. The length of the CDR3 is 14 residues.